This T cell receptor beta chain was found in a study of blood T cell repertoires in COVID-19 (dated by TCRdb to 2020 to 2022). About the study as a whole: Samples from collaborators originated in the United States, Italy and Spain and spanned both the acute and convalescent phases of COVID-19. The material from the prospective study consisted of cDNA or gDNA derived from T cells, B-cell-depleted T cells, or PBMCs. Deeply sampled blood TCRbeta repertoires from subjects exposed to, actively infected with, or recovered from COVID-19 were included in the dataset. The repertoires were released in a freely available public database intended as a resource for research on the immune response to SARS-CoV-2. Samples came from the ongoing ImmuneRACE study (first 160 participants) plus 1,254 subjects from 6 global collaborators. Nearly every sample came with metadata listing a de-identified subject ID, COVID-19 status, age in years and sex. HLA class I and class II types, where available, came from metadata supplied by the sample provider rather than from assay-based typing.

For this chain, trimming is 0 bases at the V end and 12 bases at the J end, and the number of junction bases without a gene match is 9. According to the germline V gene, CDR1 reads ENHRY and CDR2 reads SYGVKD. Its CDR3 holds 17 amino acids, cysteine through phenylalanine. The retained sequence is limited to the CDR3, 51 bases, with the frame set at the first base. Broad study findings and their caveats: Clinical and demographic metadata were provided uncurated, with the amount varying by source and participant.

A remark on this clone: No antigen is known for it. One base away there is no much larger clone; base qualities are not given.

TCRbeta CDR3 regions were amplified from genomic DNA using the immunoSEQ Assay, a bias-controlled multiplex PCR. From the authors' description of their analysis: The number of nucleated cells in each sample was estimated by amplification of reference gene primers within the assay. To quantify the absolute abundance of each unique TCRbeta CDR3 rearrangement, sequence reads were collapsed and filtered. Productive Simpson clonality was computed per sample as the square root of Simpson's diversity index over productive rearrangements. What TCRdb holds here is the immuneACCESS table cut down to in-frame rearrangements. Part of the clones is not present; checked against another copy, under half of the missing clones reflect an unresolved V gene, and the others are unexplained. The V and J calls and clone size were taken over from that table, and D and trimming were inferred from the DNA. In all, the sample holds approximately 300,000 clones, and approximately 85% of those were seen once. The ten largest clones capture about 1.6% of the sample.

The collaborating institutions used their own protocols to collect whole blood in K2EDTA tubes. Collaborator samples were shipped for TCRbeta analysis as frozen whole blood, isolated PBMCs, or DNA extracted from either sample type. The receptor was isolated from a woman in her 50s with acute or convalescent COVID-19. This chain joins TRBV10-3 to TRBJ1-6, with 12 central nucleotides matching TRBD1. Material: peripheral blood. The CDR3 protein sequence reads: CAISESSGGTGGQPLHF. Here is the DNA: TGTGCCATCAGTGAGTCATCCGGGGGGACAGGGGGCCAACCCCTCCACTTT.